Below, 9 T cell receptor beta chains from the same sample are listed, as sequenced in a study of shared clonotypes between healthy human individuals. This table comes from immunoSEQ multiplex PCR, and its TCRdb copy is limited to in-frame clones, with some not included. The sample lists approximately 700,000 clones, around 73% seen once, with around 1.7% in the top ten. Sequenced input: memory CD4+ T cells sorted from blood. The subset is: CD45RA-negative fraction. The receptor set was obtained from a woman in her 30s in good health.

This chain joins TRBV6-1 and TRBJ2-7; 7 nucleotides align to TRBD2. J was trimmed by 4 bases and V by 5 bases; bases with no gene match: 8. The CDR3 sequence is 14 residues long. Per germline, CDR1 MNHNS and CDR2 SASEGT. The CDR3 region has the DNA TGTGCCAGCAGTTCCAACCCCGGGAGGTACGAGCAGTACTTC. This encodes CASSSNPGRYEQYF.

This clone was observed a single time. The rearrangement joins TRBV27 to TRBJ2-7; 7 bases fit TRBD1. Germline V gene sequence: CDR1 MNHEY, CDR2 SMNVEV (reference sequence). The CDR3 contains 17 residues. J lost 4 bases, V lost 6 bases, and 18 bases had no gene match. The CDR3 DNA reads TGTGCCAGCAGCTCCGGACAGGCGATAGGTAGGGGGTACGAGCAGTACTTC. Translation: CASSSGQAIGRGYEQYF.

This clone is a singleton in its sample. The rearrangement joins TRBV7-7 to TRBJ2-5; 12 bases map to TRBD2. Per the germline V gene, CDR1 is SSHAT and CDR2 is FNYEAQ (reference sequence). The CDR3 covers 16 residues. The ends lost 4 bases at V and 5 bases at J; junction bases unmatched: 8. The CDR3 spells CASSSGLAGLGETQYF. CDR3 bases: TGTGCCAGCAGCTCCGGACTAGCGGGACTTGGGGAGACCCAGTACTTC. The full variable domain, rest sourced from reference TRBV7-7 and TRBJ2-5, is GAGVSQSPRYKVTKRGQDVTLRCDPISSHATLYWYQQALGQGPEFLTYFNYEAQPDKSGLPSDRFSAERPEGSISTLTIQRTEQRDSAMYRCASSSGLAGLGETQYFGPGTRLLVL.

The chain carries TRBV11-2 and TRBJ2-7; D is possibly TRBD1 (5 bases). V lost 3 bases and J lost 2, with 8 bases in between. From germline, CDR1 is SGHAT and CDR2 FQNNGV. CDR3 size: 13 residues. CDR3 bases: TGTGCCAGCAGCTTCGACAGACCCTACGAGCAGTACTTC. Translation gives CASSFDRPYEQYF.

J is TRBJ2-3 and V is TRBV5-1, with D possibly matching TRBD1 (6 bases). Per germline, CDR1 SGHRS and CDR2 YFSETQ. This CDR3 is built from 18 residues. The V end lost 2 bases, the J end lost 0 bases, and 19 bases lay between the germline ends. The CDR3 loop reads CASSLQGRALHSTDTQYF. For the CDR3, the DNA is TGCGCCAGCAGCTTACAGGGCCGGGCCCTCCATAGCACAGATACGCAGTATTTT. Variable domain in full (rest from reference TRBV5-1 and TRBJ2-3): KAGVTQTPRYLIKTRGQQVTLSCSPISGHRSVSWYQQTPGQGLQFLFEYFSETQRNKGNFPGRFSGRQFSNSRSEMNVSTLELGDSALYLCASSLQGRALHSTDTQYFGPGTRLTVL.

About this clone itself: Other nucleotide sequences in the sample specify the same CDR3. The DNA for the CDR3 is TGTGCCAGCAGTACCCAGCTGGCAGGGGGTATTGAGACCCAGTACTTC. This gives the protein CASSTQLAGGIETQYF. This sequence joins TRBV28 and TRBJ2-5; 7 positions match TRBD1. The CDR3 extends over 16 amino acids. Germline CDR1 MDHEN, CDR2 SYDVKM. V shed 5 bases and J 5 bases; nucleotides not matched to a gene: 14. Full variable domain (missing parts from reference TRBV28 and TRBJ2-5): DVKVTQSSRYLVKRTGEKVFLECVQDMDHENMFWYRQDPGLGLRLIYFSYDVKMKEKGDIPEGYSVSREKKERFSLILESASTNQTSMYLCASSTQLAGGIETQYFGPGTRLLVL.

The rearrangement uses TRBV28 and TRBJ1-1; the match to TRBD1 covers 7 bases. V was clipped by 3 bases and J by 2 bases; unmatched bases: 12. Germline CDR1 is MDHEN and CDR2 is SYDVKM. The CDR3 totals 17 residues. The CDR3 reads CASSFLTAQGGNTEAFF. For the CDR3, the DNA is TGTGCCAGCAGTTTCCTAACCGCTCAGGGGGGTAACACTGAAGCTTTCTTT.

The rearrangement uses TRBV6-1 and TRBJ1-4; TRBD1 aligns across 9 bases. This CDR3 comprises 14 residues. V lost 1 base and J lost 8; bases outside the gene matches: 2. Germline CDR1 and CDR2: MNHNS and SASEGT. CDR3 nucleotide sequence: TGTGCCAGCAGTGAAGGGACAGGGGTCGAAAAACTGTTTTTT. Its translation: CASSEGTGVEKLFF.

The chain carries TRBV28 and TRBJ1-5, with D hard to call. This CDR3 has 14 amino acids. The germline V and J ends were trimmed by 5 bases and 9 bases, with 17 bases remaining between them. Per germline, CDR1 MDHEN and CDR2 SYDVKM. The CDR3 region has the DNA TGTGCCAGCAGTGCCGGACCTTATGTCAGGCCCCAGCATTTT. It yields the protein CASSAGPYVRPQHF.